This T cell receptor beta chain was recorded in a study of blood T cell repertoires in COVID-19. On the study more broadly: Acute and convalescent COVID-19 samples came from the United States, Italy and Spain. In each case, the material was cDNA or gDNA derived from T cells, B-cell-depleted T cells, or PBMCs.

Cohorts were assigned according to the clinical history that participants reported. The table came from immunoSEQ multiplex PCR; TCRdb's copy has only in-frame clones and leaves some out. The data show about 290,000 clones, roughly nine tenths seen once. Germline loops: CDR1 LNHDA, CDR2 SQIVND (reference sequence). The CDR3 is made up of 17 amino acids. V shed 3 bases, J shed 3 bases, and the junction held 9 bases outside the gene matches. This TCR was recovered from a woman aged 40 to 50 who had recovered from COVID-19. The sample taken for sequencing was PBMCs or T cells enriched from blood (not recorded which). The chain is built from TRBV19 and TRBJ1-2, with TRBD1 matching over 11 bases. The CDR3 DNA follows: TGTGCCAGTAGTATCGGACAGGGGGCCCCAGGGGACTATGGCTACACCTTC. Its protein is CASSIGQGAPGDYGYTF.